This TCR beta chain is from a study of human T cells and chemical hapten exposure. Study in general: Affected patients, primarily female, had alopecia areata, totalis or universalis. Study findings and constraints: Significantly greater numbers of large CDR3 similarity clusters came from expanded TCRs than from controls.

Each CDR3 protein gets one entry after TCRdb re-called the RACE reads with MiXCR. The sample lists 30,000 to 40,000 distinct CDR3 sequences, roughly 13% occurring once. The sample's time point: patch test 3, about 24 weeks after DPC sensitization. Treatment of the sample: therapeutic diphenylcyclopropenone sensitization with weekly scalp DPC. Unfractionated whole blood was the source of the extracted total RNA. Per germline, CDR1 SGHRS and CDR2 YFSETQ. The CDR3 is made up of 15 amino acids. The V and J ends lost 4 bases and 8 bases, in that order; junction bases with no gene match: 13. This clonotype was picked up many times. Its antigen is as yet unknown.

This receptor was taken from a woman in her thirties or forties with alopecia areata. Some clones in this sample may be carry-over from other donors' samples. This sample comprised whole blood, obtained in connection with sensitization to the hapten diphenylcyclopropenone (DPC). V usage is TRBV5-1 and J usage is TRBJ1-2, with 8 positions matching TRBD1. This chain's CDR3 is CASSPTSTGAWGYTF. In nucleotides, the CDR3 is TGCGCCAGCAGCCCGACTTCGACAGGGGCTTGGGGCTACACCTTC.